The 26 T cell receptor beta chains reported below all come from one sample, sequenced in a study of vaccination and CD4 T cells after COVID-19. Their antigen targets remain unknown. Treatment indicated: roughly 11-day PBMC culture with coronavirus spike peptide pools or control peptides (ViraFEST assay). With the Oncomine TCR Beta short-read assay, DNA from cultured CD4+ T cells was sequenced. TCRdb fed the PCR reads into MiXCR, producing one record per CDR3 protein. Among approximately 6,400 distinct CDR3 sequences, roughly three quarters were seen once, and the ten largest hold approximately 18%. The sequencing input was CD4+ T cells from blood, cultured in vitro. The source of these receptors is a human donor who had recovered from COVID-19.

CDR3 nucleotides: TGTGCCACCAGTGACCCGGGAGCAAACACTGAAGCTTTCTTT. As protein: CATSDPGANTEAFF. This chain joins TRBV24-1 and TRBJ1-1; D remains ambiguous. Deletions cut 4 bases from V and 2 bases from J, with 10 bases between. Germline CDR1 is KGHDR and CDR2 is SFDVKD. The CDR3 covers 14 residues.

This chain connects TRBV10-3 to TRBJ2-1; D may be TRBD1 (5 bases). The CDR3 sequence is 13 residues long. V shed 3 bases and J shed 10 bases, with 13 bases lying between them. From germline, CDR1 is ENHRY and CDR2 SYGVKD. The CDR3, as DNA: TGTGCCATCAGTGATAATAGACAGTTAGAGCAGTTCTTC. Protein sequence: CAISDNRQLEQFF.

The chain combines TRBV7-2 with TRBJ2-1, with TRBD2 identical over 10 bases. Per germline, CDR1 SGHTA and CDR2 FQGNSA. The CDR3 extends over 15 amino acids. The J segment lost 9 bases and the V segment lost 8 bases, leaving 13 bases of the junction unmatched. CDR3 nucleotides: TGTGCCAGCCAGGGGGAAGCGGGGGGGCATCGTGAGCAGTTCTTC. Its protein is CASQGEAGGHREQFF.

As DNA, the CDR3 is TGTGCCAGTAGCATCGACGGTGCGAACACCGGGGAGCTGTTTTTT. Amino acid sequence: CASSIDGANTGELFF. The chain links TRBV19 to TRBJ2-2, with D hard to call. Germline V gives CDR1 LNHDA, CDR2 SQIVND (reference sequence). This CDR3 region has 15 residues. V was pared by 6 bases and J by 0 bases, with 11 bases between.

This clonotype was found once. The chain is built from TRBV7-8 and TRBJ2-3; D remains ambiguous. The CDR3 is 14 residues long. CDR1 SGHVS and CDR2 FQNEAQ come from the germline V gene. V lost 0 bases and J 3 bases, leaving 7 bases between the germline ends. CDR3 nucleotides: TGTGCCAGCAGCTTAGCGCTGCTAACAGATACGCAGTATTTT. It encodes CASSLALLTDTQYF.

This clonotype is categorized as large (0.1 to 1%). The chain employs TRBV27 and TRBJ2-7, with 7 positions matching TRBD1. Germline assignment: CDR1 MNHEY and CDR2 SMNVEV (reference sequence). Trimming cost V 1 base and J 3 bases; bases outside gene matches: 12. This CDR3 has 17 residues. CDR3 sequence (DNA): TGTGCCAGCAGTTTATATCCCCCAGGGACAGCCGGCTACGAGCAGTACTTC. Its protein product is CASSLYPPGTAGYEQYF.

The chain uses TRBV9 and TRBJ1-3; D ambiguous. Trimming left V 1 base short and J 1 base short, with 9 bases between. Germline V gene sequence: CDR1 SGDLS, CDR2 YYNGEE. CDR3 length equals 15 residues. The DNA of the CDR3 is TGTGCCAGCAGCGTAAATGCAGCTTCTGGAAACACCATATATTTT. Its translation is CASSVNAASGNTIYF.

By share, this clonotype ranks as medium-sized. V and J are TRBV30 and TRBJ1-4; D gene uncertain. V lost 0 bases, J lost 7 bases, and 12 bases lay in between. This CDR3 spans 14 amino acids. Germline values: CDR1 GTSNPN, CDR2 SVGIG (reference sequence). The CDR3, as DNA: TGTGCCTGGAGTGTATTGGGCTCCCCTGAAAAACTGTTTTTT. Protein sequence: CAWSVLGSPEKLFF.

The V and J genes are TRBV15 and TRBJ2-2, with D possibly TRBD2 on 6 matching bases. V shed 1 base and J shed 0 bases, with 6 bases lying between them. The CDR3 is 15 residues long. Germline CDR1 and CDR2: LNHNV and YYDKDF (reference sequence). CDR3 DNA: TGTGCCACCAGCAGAGGGGGGGCGAACACCGGGGAGCTGTTTTTT. This translates into CATSRGGANTGELFF.

The genes are TRBV19 and TRBJ1-1; 9 bases agree with TRBD1. The junction had 3 bases not matched to a gene; V was cut back by 4 bases and J by 3 bases. There are 14 residues in the CDR3. Germline V gene lookup returns CDR1 LNHDA and CDR2 SQIVND (reference sequence). CDR3 sequence: CASSNRGQDTEAFF. CDR3 coding DNA: TGTGCCAGTAGTAACAGGGGGCAGGACACTGAAGCTTTCTTT.

The chain joins TRBV20-1 to TRBJ1-2, with D tentatively TRBD1 (6 bases). V was pared by 3 bases and J by 7 bases, with 15 bases between. The CDR3 loop spans 13 amino acids. CDR1 and CDR2 from the germline V gene are DFQATT and SNEGSKA (reference sequence). DNA of the CDR3: TGCAGTGCTAGTTTGGCCAGGGGATTTGGCTACACCTTC. Its translation: CSASLARGFGYTF.

A single count supports this clonotype. The chain uses TRBV19 and TRBJ2-3, with 11 bases identical to TRBD2. Germline V gives CDR1 LNHDA, CDR2 SQIVND (reference sequence). With 3 bases clipped from V and 4 bases from J, the junction kept 3 bases outside the gene matches. The CDR3 consists of 15 residues. The CDR3 is CASSMRTSGSDTQYF. DNA of the CDR3: TGTGCCAGTAGTATGCGGACTAGCGGGTCAGATACGCAGTATTTT.

The genes are TRBV20-1 and TRBJ2-5; D ambiguous. Germline loops: CDR1 DFQATT, CDR2 SNEGSKA (reference sequence). Between the trimmed V and J ends, which lost 0 bases and 1 base, there was a span of 6 bases. The CDR3 sequence is 13 residues long. The CDR3 coding sequence is TGCAGTGCTAGAGAAAACTTCCAAGAGACCCAGTACTTC. It encodes CSARENFQETQYF.

The V and J genes are TRBV20-1 and TRBJ2-3; D call uncertain. Per the germline V gene, CDR1 is DFQATT and CDR2 is SNEGSKA (reference sequence). This CDR3 has 13 amino acids. The CDR3 loop is CRAIAPATDTQYF. In DNA, the CDR3 is TGCAGAGCCATCGCCCCAGCCACAGATACGCAGTATTTT.

This clonotype has a single count. The CDR3 sequence: CASSGPGQGSNSPLHF. In DNA, the CDR3 is TGTGCCAGTAGTGGACCCGGACAGGGGAGCAATTCACCCCTCCACTTT. The chain joins TRBV19 to TRBJ1-6; 9 positions agree with TRBD1. V was clipped by 5 bases and J by 7 bases; unmatched bases: 9. The germline V gene has CDR1 LNHDA and CDR2 SQIVND (reference sequence). CDR3 length equals 16 residues.

The chain links TRBV11-2 to TRBJ2-7, with D hard to call. The CDR3 has 11 residues. CDR1 and CDR2 from the germline V gene are SGHAT and FQNNGV. The ends were cut back, 5 bases at V and 3 bases at J, with 5 bases in the middle. Here the CDR3 DNA reads TGTGCCAGCAGCCTCCACTACGAGCAGTACTTC. Translating gives CASSLHYEQYF.

This rearrangement joins TRBV25-1 to TRBJ2-3; D remains ambiguous. The CDR3 extends over 14 amino acids. The germline CDR1 and CDR2 sequences are MGHDK and SYGVNS. V lost 1 base to trimming and J lost 2 bases, with 7 bases between them. CDR3 sequence reads: CASSELDNTDTQYF. DNA for the CDR3: TGTGCCAGCAGTGAATTAGACAACACAGATACGCAGTATTTT.

The genes are TRBV20-1 and TRBJ2-3; tentative D call: TRBD2 (6 bases). Germline CDR1 is DFQATT and CDR2 is SNEGSKA (reference sequence). Trimming cost V 4 bases and J 6 bases, with 14 bases left between them. The CDR3 is made up of 13 amino acids. This chain's CDR3 is CSANGGPVDTQYF. DNA of the CDR3: TGCAGTGCTAACGGGGGTCCCGTCGATACGCAGTATTTT.

V usage is TRBV6-2 or TRBV6-3 and J usage is TRBJ2-5, with 11 bases fitting TRBD1. Per germline, CDR1 MNHEY and CDR2 SVGEGT. Losses at the gene ends were 6 bases for V and 5 bases for J; bases not matched to a gene: 17. The CDR3 contains 18 residues. This chain's CDR3 is CASRPNRDRGRFHETQYF. The CDR3 DNA follows: TGTGCCAGCAGACCCAACCGGGACAGGGGGAGATTCCATGAGACCCAGTACTTC.

The V and J genes are TRBV27 and TRBJ2-5; 11 bases are a match to TRBD2. Trimming cost V 6 bases and J 5 bases; bases outside gene matches: 11. Per germline, CDR1 MNHEY and CDR2 SMNVEV (reference sequence). The CDR3 runs 16 residues. The CDR3: CASRRASGRFRETQYF. DNA for the CDR3: TGTGCCAGCAGGCGCGCTAGCGGGAGGTTTCGGGAGACCCAGTACTTC.

The chain is built from TRBV9 and TRBJ1-2, with TRBD1 identical over 7 bases. V trimming: 3 bases; J trimming: 0 bases; junction bases outside the gene matches: 2. This CDR3 is 14 amino acids long. From germline, CDR1 is SGDLS and CDR2 YYNGEE. CDR3 loop: CASSAGQANYGYTF. Here the CDR3 DNA reads TGTGCCAGCAGCGCCGGACAGGCTAACTATGGCTACACCTTC.

In nucleotides, the CDR3 is TGTGCCAGCACACTCTTCGGGGGGAATACCGGGGAGCTGTTTTTT. It codes for CASTLFGGNTGELFF. V is TRBV6-1 and J is TRBJ2-2, with 7 positions matching TRBD2. Germline V CDR1 and CDR2: MNHNS, SASEGT. The CDR3 sequence is 15 residues long. J was trimmed by 5 bases and V by 7 bases; bases with no gene match: 10.

This clonotype has only a few counts. The chain employs TRBV5-1 and TRBJ2-5, with D perhaps matching TRBD1 or TRBD2 (6 bases each). There are 15 residues in the CDR3. Germline loops: CDR1 SGHRS, CDR2 YFSETQ. V gave up 1 base and J gave up 4 bases, with 14 bases separating them. The CDR3 here is CASSLQQGGVETQYF. In DNA, the CDR3 is TGCGCCAGCAGCTTGCAACAGGGAGGAGTAGAGACCCAGTACTTC.

As DNA, the CDR3 is TGTGCCAGCAGCCGAGGGGGAGCTAACTATGGCTACACCTTC. Translated, it gives CASSRGGANYGYTF. The chain couples TRBV6-1 to TRBJ1-2, with a tentative D call TRBD1 (6 bases). Germline CDR1 MNHNS, CDR2 SASEGT. This CDR3 is built from 14 residues. V dropped 6 bases and J dropped 0 bases, with 11 bases sitting between them.

This chain links TRBV15 with TRBJ2-7; TRBD1 aligns across 7 bases. The junction had 11 bases not matched to a gene; V was cut back by 1 base and J by 5 bases. The germline V gene has CDR1 LNHNV and CDR2 YYDKDF (reference sequence). This CDR3 has 16 amino acids. CDR3 loop: CATSRGGTQGKNEQYF. In DNA form, the CDR3 reads TGTGCCACCAGCAGAGGCGGAACACAGGGGAAGAACGAGCAGTACTTC.

The gene calls are TRBV2 and TRBJ1-1; 8 nucleotides match TRBD1. Germline V gene data show CDR1 as SNHLY and CDR2 as FYNNEI. CDR3 length: 14 residues. V trimming: 6 bases; J trimming: 7 bases; junction bases outside the gene matches: 10. CDR3 amino acids: CASRADRDISEAFF. DNA of the CDR3: TGTGCCAGCAGGGCGGACAGGGACATCAGTGAAGCTTTCTTT.